This T cell receptor beta chain was recorded in a study of molecular identifiers for immune sequencing clone quantification. Study-wide background: In replicates, RNA from roughly 21,000 or 96,000 naive CD8 cells was divided five ways and four parts were sequenced.

Using its own MiXCR run on the PCR reads, TCRdb lists one record per CDR3 protein. The sample carries about half a million distinct CDR3 sequences, around 25% recorded once. This clonotype showed up just once. A much larger clone is a single base away; this may be a read error. Without the conserved terminal phenylalanine or tryptophan, this CDR3 likely stems from a read error. The receptor was derived from a human donor in good health. Some libraries in this study had Jurkat cell RNA spiked in. The sample was naive CD8+ T cells from blood, with Jurkat cell RNA spiked in. The subset: FACS-sorted CD8+CD4-CCR7+CD45RA+ naive T cells.

CDR3: CATGGGSSGNTIYL. The DNA of the CDR3 is TGTGCAACCGGGGGGGGGTCCTCTGGAAACACCATATATTTG. The rearrangement joins TRBV6-5 to TRBJ1-3, with D perhaps TRBD1 (5 bases). Germline V gives CDR1 MNHEY, CDR2 SVGAGI. This CDR3 is 14 amino acids long.